Presented here are 25 T cell receptor beta chains from one specimen sequenced in a study of OX40 agonist ivuxolimab in advanced cancers. Measured with immunoSEQ multiplex PCR; TCRdb has only the in-frame clones, and not every one. The table lists over 20,000 clones, 65% to 80% of them singletons. The specimen was CD4+ or CD8+ T cells sorted from blood, collected in a trial of the OX40 agonist ivuxolimab. The receptors were gathered from an adult with an advanced solid tumor such as melanoma, head and neck, liver or kidney cancer.

The rearrangement uses TRBV27 and TRBJ2-1; D is possibly TRBD1 or TRBD2 (6 bases each). Germline V lookup: CDR1 MNHEY, CDR2 SMNVEV (reference sequence). The CDR3 has 14 residues. The V end lost 3 bases, the J end lost 6 bases, and 12 bases lay between the germline ends. CDR3 DNA sequence: TGTGCCAGCAGTTTCAAAGGGGGGCGCAATGAGCAGTTCTTC. Translation gives CASSFKGGRNEQFF.

V usage is TRBV30 and J usage is TRBJ2-7, with D possibly being TRBD1 (6 bases). Trimming pared 5 bases from V and 0 bases from J, leaving 17 bases between. Germline lookup yields CDR1 GTSNPN and CDR2 SVGIG (reference sequence). This CDR3 has 15 residues. CDR3 residues: CAWALVGASSYEQYF. Written as DNA, the CDR3 is TGTGCCTGGGCCCTGGTGGGGGCTAGCTCCTACGAGCAGTACTTC.

The chain has TRBV6-5 and TRBJ1-1; the match to TRBD1 covers 7 bases. This CDR3 region has 14 residues. Trimming removed 5 bases from V and 4 bases from J; junction bases left unmatched: 7. From germline, CDR1 is MNHEY and CDR2 SVGAGI. The CDR3: CASSPRGRVTEAFF. CDR3 nucleotide sequence: TGTGCCAGCAGTCCTAGGGGGCGCGTCACTGAAGCTTTCTTT.

This rearrangement joins TRBV4-3 to TRBJ2-1, with TRBD2 matching 7 bases. This CDR3 is 14 amino acids long. The ends lost 4 bases at V and 9 bases at J; junction bases unmatched: 9. Germline-derived CDR1 and CDR2 are LGHNA and YSLEER. Here the CDR3 reads CASSLRLALGEQFF. The CDR3 DNA follows: TGCGCCAGCAGCCTTCGACTAGCATTAGGTGAGCAGTTCTTC.

V usage is TRBV18 and J usage is TRBJ2-7, with D possibly being TRBD1 or TRBD2 (5 bases each). Germline-derived CDR1 and CDR2 are KGHSH and LQKENI. The length of the CDR3 is 12 residues. V was shortened by 8 bases and J by 3 bases, with 11 bases between the two germline ends. The DNA of the CDR3 is TGTGCCAGCGGCAGGGACGACTACGAGCAGTACTTC. Translation gives CASGRDDYEQYF.

The rearrangement joins TRBV7-9 to TRBJ1-4; D unclear. The CDR3 runs 14 residues. Trimming took off 7 bases at V and 5 bases at J, with 14 bases between the two ends. From germline, CDR1 is SEHNR and CDR2 FQNEAQ (reference sequence). The CDR3 sequence: CASTHQEINEKLFF. DNA for the CDR3: TGTGCCAGCACCCACCAGGAGATAAATGAAAAACTGTTTTTT.

The chain links TRBV5-1 to TRBJ2-1; D may be TRBD2 (6 bases). The V end lost 1 base, the J end lost 9 bases, and 11 bases lay between the germline ends. The CDR3 is made up of 13 amino acids. Germline V lookup: CDR1 SGHRS, CDR2 YFSETQ. The CDR3 DNA sequence: TGCGCCAGCAGCTTGAGGGAGGAGGGTGAGCAGTTCTTC. The encoded protein is CASSLREEGEQFF.

The chain carries TRBV6-4 and TRBJ2-3; TRBD1 agrees at 8 bases. Trimming at V came to 6 bases and at J to 6 bases, leaving 8 bases not matched to a gene. CDR1 MRHNA and CDR2 SNTAGT come from the germline V gene. The CDR3 has 14 amino acids. CDR3: CASSPQGEGDTQYF. The CDR3 DNA reads as TGTGCCAGCAGCCCACAGGGGGAAGGGGATACGCAGTATTTT.

The chain carries TRBV2 and TRBJ2-3, with TRBD2 matching 9 bases. The germline gives CDR1 SNHLY, CDR2 FYNNEI. This CDR3 spans 15 amino acids. Losses at the gene ends were 6 bases for V and 2 bases for J; bases not matched to a gene: 6. The CDR3 region has the DNA TGTGCCAGCAGGCGGACTAGCGCCCTCACAGATACGCAGTATTTT. It yields the protein CASRRTSALTDTQYF.

The chain recombines TRBV5-4 with TRBJ2-1; D remains ambiguous. CDR1 and CDR2 (germline): SGHNT, YYREEE (reference sequence). The CDR3 loop spans 13 amino acids. V lost 2 bases and J 5 bases, leaving 8 bases between the germline ends. The CDR3 DNA is TGTGCCAGCAGCTTCGACCTGAACAATGAGCAGTTCTTC. Translating it yields CASSFDLNNEQFF. The full variable domain, its missing parts supplied by reference TRBV5-4 and TRBJ2-1, is ETGVTQSPTHLIKTRGQQVTLRCSSQSGHNTVSWYQQALGQGPQFIFQYYREEENGRGNFPPRFSGLQFPNYSSELNVNALELDDSALYLCASSFDLNNEQFFGPGTRLTVL.

The chain carries TRBV6-5 and TRBJ1-5; D call uncertain. Germline CDR1 MNHEY, CDR2 SVGAGI. This CDR3 contains 15 residues. V lost 0 bases and J 7 bases, leaving 13 bases between the germline ends. The CDR3 DNA follows: TGTGCCAGCAGTTACTCTCCGGGTCCGGGGCAGCCCCAGCATTTT. Translation: CASSYSPGPGQPQHF.

This clone was counted a few times. DNA of the CDR3: TGTGCCAGCAGGCCCCCGGGGCTCACTAAACGGGCCTCCTACGAGCAGTACTTC. Amino acids: CASRPPGLTKRASYEQYF. This rearrangement joins TRBV2 to TRBJ2-7; D is perhaps TRBD1 or TRBD2 (5 bases each). The CDR3 contains 18 residues. The germline V gene has CDR1 SNHLY and CDR2 FYNNEI. V was clipped by 6 bases and J by 0 bases, with 24 bases between them. The whole variable domain, remainder taken from reference TRBV2 and TRBJ2-7, is EPEVTQTPSHQVTQMGQEVILRCVPISNHLYFYWYRQILGQKVEFLVSFYNNEISEKSEIFDDQFSVERPDGSNFTLKIRSTKLEDSAMYFCASRPPGLTKRASYEQYFGPGTRLTVT.

The J gene is TRBJ1-4, the V gene TRBV4-1, with a possible D match to TRBD1 (6 bases). Trimming removed 4 bases from V and 6 bases from J, with 15 bases in between. Germline values: CDR1 MGHRA, CDR2 YSYEKL. The CDR3 is made up of 15 amino acids. For the CDR3, the DNA is TGCGCCAGCAGCCGCGAACAGGGAAATTATGAAAAACTGTTTTTT. It yields the protein CASSREQGNYEKLFF.

The chain combines TRBV28 with TRBJ1-3; D unclear. The germline gives CDR1 MDHEN, CDR2 SYDVKM. V was shortened by 3 bases and J by 4 bases, with 7 bases between the two germline ends. The CDR3 length is 13 residues. Here the CDR3 reads CASSLARGNTIYF. CDR3 nucleotides: TGTGCCAGCAGTTTGGCGCGCGGAAACACCATATATTTT.

The J gene is TRBJ1-2, the V gene TRBV2, with 8 bases aligning to TRBD1. The CDR3 extends over 13 amino acids. CDR1 is SNHLY, CDR2 FYNNEI, per germline. Unmatched junction bases numbered 0, after V lost 3 bases and J lost 3 bases. The CDR3 nucleotides read TGTGCCAGCAGTGAGACAGGGGACTATGGCTACACCTTC. Amino acids: CASSETGDYGYTF.

This clone was detected only a few times. This chain uses TRBV2 with TRBJ1-5; 10 nucleotides match TRBD1. CDR3 length: 16 amino acids. J gave up 5 bases and V 4 bases, and 8 bases lay outside the gene matches. Germline-derived CDR1 and CDR2 are SNHLY and FYNNEI. The CDR3, as DNA: TGTGCCAGCAGTGCCGGGCGGGACAGGGGACATCAGCCCCAGCATTTT. This sequence encodes CASSAGRDRGHQPQHF.

This clone was detected only a few times. V is TRBV5-4 and J is TRBJ1-5, with D unclear. V shed 3 bases and J shed 1 base, with 8 bases lying between them. The germline gives CDR1 SGHNT, CDR2 YYREEE (reference sequence). The CDR3 contains 14 residues. CDR3 bases: TGTGCCAGCAGCTCCTATGGGAGCAATCAGCCCCAGCATTTT. Amino acid sequence: CASSSYGSNQPQHF.

The table lists this clone with a count of one. This chain uses TRBV7-2 with TRBJ1-1; 12 bases line up with TRBD1. This CDR3 spans 15 amino acids. Per germline, CDR1 SGHTA and CDR2 FQGNSA. Trimming at V came to 4 bases and at J to 4 bases, leaving 4 bases not matched to a gene. CDR3 in amino acids: CASSWGQGAVTEAFF. Here the CDR3 DNA reads TGTGCCAGCAGCTGGGGACAGGGGGCCGTCACTGAAGCTTTCTTT.

This sequence joins TRBV7-8 and TRBJ1-5; D remains unclear. Trimming removed 5 bases at V and 0 bases at J, with 11 bases between. Germline V gives CDR1 SGHVS, CDR2 FQNEAQ. The CDR3 contains 15 residues. The CDR3 DNA reads as TGTGCCAGCAGCACACCGGGCCCTAGCAATCAGCCCCAGCATTTT. Translation: CASSTPGPSNQPQHF.

Only a few counts were recorded for this clone. The chain couples TRBV7-2 to TRBJ2-7, with no clear D. The CDR3 sequence is 12 residues long. Germline V gives CDR1 SGHTA, CDR2 FQGNSA. Trimming left V 3 bases short and J 6 bases short, with 9 bases between. The chain's CDR3 is CASSFVAREQYF. The CDR3 bases are TGTGCCAGCAGCTTTGTGGCGCGCGAGCAGTACTTC.

V gene TRBV11-2 combines with J gene TRBJ1-4, with 7 bases aligning to TRBD1. Trimming removed 1 base from V and 5 bases from J; junction bases left unmatched: 4. The CDR3 runs to 15 residues. CDR1 and CDR2 from the germline V gene are SGHAT and FQNNGV. As DNA, the CDR3 is TGTGCCAGCAGCTTAGCGGGACAGAGAAATGAAAAACTGTTTTTT. Protein product: CASSLAGQRNEKLFF.

This sequence joins TRBV7-2 and TRBJ1-5; 7 nucleotides line up with TRBD1. V shed 1 base, J shed 4 bases, and the junction held 4 bases outside the gene matches. Looked up from germline, CDR1 is SGHTA and CDR2 is FQGNSA. The CDR3 is 15 residues long. The DNA of the CDR3 is TGTGCCAGCAGCTTAGAAGGGACAGTGAATCAGCCCCAGCATTTT. Residues: CASSLEGTVNQPQHF.

A few counts support this clone. The chain links TRBV9 to TRBJ2-1; the match to TRBD2 covers 9 bases. The CDR3 sequence is 15 residues long. Losses at the gene ends were 0 bases for V and 4 bases for J; bases not matched to a gene: 2. Germline CDR1 is SGDLS and CDR2 is YYNGEE. This CDR3 reads CASSVEAGGYNEQFF. The CDR3 DNA sequence: TGTGCCAGCAGCGTAGAAGCGGGGGGTTACAATGAGCAGTTCTTC.

The rearrangement joins TRBV5-5 to TRBJ2-7; the match to TRBD1 covers 8 bases. V lost 3 bases to trimming and J lost 5 bases; unmatched junction nucleotides: 1. The CDR3 totals 12 residues. In germline, CDR1 is SGHKS, CDR2 YYEKEE (reference sequence). CDR3 in DNA: TGTGCCAGCAGCTGGACAGGGCACGAGCAGTACTTC. Amino acid sequence: CASSWTGHEQYF.

The chain carries TRBV5-1 and TRBJ2-5, with 8 positions matching TRBD1. The trim removed 3 bases at V and 7 bases at J, leaving 8 bases unmatched. In germline, CDR1 is SGHRS, CDR2 YFSETQ. The CDR3 is 14 residues long. CDR3 region: CASSSDRGRGTQYF. Here the CDR3 DNA reads TGCGCCAGCAGCTCCGACAGGGGACGAGGGACCCAGTACTTC.